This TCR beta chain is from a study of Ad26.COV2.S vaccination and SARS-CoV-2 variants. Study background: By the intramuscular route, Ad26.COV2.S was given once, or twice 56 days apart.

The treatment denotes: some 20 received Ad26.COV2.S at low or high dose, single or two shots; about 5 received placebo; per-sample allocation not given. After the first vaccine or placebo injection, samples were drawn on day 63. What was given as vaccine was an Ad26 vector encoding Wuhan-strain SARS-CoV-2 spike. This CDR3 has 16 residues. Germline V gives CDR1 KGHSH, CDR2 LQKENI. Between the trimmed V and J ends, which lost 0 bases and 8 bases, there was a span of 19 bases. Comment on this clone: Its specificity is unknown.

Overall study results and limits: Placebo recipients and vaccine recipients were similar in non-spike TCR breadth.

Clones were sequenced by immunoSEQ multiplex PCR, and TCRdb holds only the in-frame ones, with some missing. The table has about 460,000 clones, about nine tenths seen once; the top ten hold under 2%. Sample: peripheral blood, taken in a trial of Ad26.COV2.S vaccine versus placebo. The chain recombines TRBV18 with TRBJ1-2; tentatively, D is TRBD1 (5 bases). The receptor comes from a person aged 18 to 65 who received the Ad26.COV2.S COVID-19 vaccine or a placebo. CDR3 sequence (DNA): TGTGCCAGCTCACCACCCCTGGGACGGACTTACCAGGGCTACACCTTC. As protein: CASSPPLGRTYQGYTF.